A single sample gave rise to the 22 T cell receptor beta chains below, sequenced in a study of T-cell memory formation after mild COVID-19. TCRdb reanalysed the 5' RACE reads using MiXCR and keeps one entry per CDR3 protein. Found here are some 300,000 distinct CDR3 sequences, around 19% of them singletons; the top ten hold more than 20%. Specimen: PBMCs or a T cell subset sorted from them (not recorded which). The receptor set was obtained from a man between 18 and 35 years old who had mild COVID-19 (a few samples of this study predate the infection). Cell type and time point are not known.

The table lists this clonotype with a few counts. The chain combines TRBV12-3 or TRBV12-4 with TRBJ1-5, with D maybe TRBD1 (5 bases). Trimming pared 3 bases from V and 6 bases from J, leaving 24 bases between. The CDR3 covers 18 residues. The CDR3 here is CASSFRGRFQQALQPQHF. The CDR3 DNA sequence: TGTGCCAGCAGTTTTAGGGGTAGGTTTCAGCAGGCCCTTCAGCCCCAGCATTTT.

This clonotype has more than one count but fewer than ten. The V call is TRBV5-1, the J call TRBJ2-2, with no clear D. V was clipped by 2 bases and J by 2 bases, with 7 bases between them. Per the germline V gene, CDR1 is SGHRS and CDR2 is YFSETQ. CDR3 length: 14 amino acids. The CDR3 region is CASSFLRNTGELFF. The CDR3 nucleotides read TGCGCCAGCAGCTTTCTACGAAACACCGGGGAGCTGTTTTTT.

CDR3 sequence (DNA): TGTGCCAGCAGCTTGGCTGGGTTGGCCGGGGAGCTGTTTTTT. Amino acid sequence: CASSLAGLAGELFF. V is TRBV5-6 and J is TRBJ2-2; D is unresolved. Looked up from germline, CDR1 is SGHDT and CDR2 is YYEEEE. The CDR3 spans 14 residues. Trimming removed 0 bases from V and 6 bases from J, with 9 bases in between.

This clonotype turned up a few times. The chain links TRBV4-2 to TRBJ2-3; maybe TRBD2 (6 bases). The CDR3 is 16 amino acids. CDR1 is LGHNA and CDR2 is YNFKEQ in the germline V gene. With 0 bases removed from V and 1 base from J, the gap between germline ends came to 11 bases. As DNA, the CDR3 is TGTGCCAGCAGCCAAGATCAGGCTAGCGGCACAGATACGCAGTATTTT. This gives the protein CASSQDQASGTDTQYF.

The CDR3 DNA reads as TGTGCCAGCAGCTTAGCGGGTCGGGGGGGTTCGTATGAGCAGTTCTTC. This sequence encodes CASSLAGRGGSYEQFF. The rearrangement uses TRBV7-6 and TRBJ2-1; 8 nucleotides line up with TRBD2. With 0 bases clipped from V and 8 bases from J, the junction kept 9 bases outside the gene matches. Germline V gene data show CDR1 as SGHVS and CDR2 as FNYEAQ. This CDR3 spans 16 amino acids.

This chain connects TRBV6-1 to TRBJ2-7; the match to TRBD1 covers 10 bases. This CDR3 spans 16 amino acids. Germline assignment: CDR1 MNHNS and CDR2 SASEGT. V lost 1 base, J lost 6 bases, and 9 bases stayed unmatched. The CDR3, as DNA: TGTGCCAGCAGTGAAGTGGCCAGGACAGGGGGATCCGAGCAGTACTTC. It is translated as CASSEVARTGGSEQYF.

The sample holds many counts of this clonotype. V and J are TRBV20-1 and TRBJ2-5; no definite D call. This CDR3 spans 11 amino acids. The germline CDR1 and CDR2 sequences are DFQATT and SNEGSKA (reference sequence). The ends were cut back, 6 bases at V and 4 bases at J, with 9 bases in the middle. DNA for the CDR3: TGCAGTGCCCCGTGGGGAGAGACCCAGTACTTC. Protein: CSAPWGETQYF.

This clonotype has a count of ten or more. The V call is TRBV5-1, the J call TRBJ2-1; D is uncertain. The CDR3 runs to 15 residues. The V gene's germline CDR1 is SGHRS and CDR2 YFSETQ. V was cut by 0 bases and J by 4 bases, with 11 bases left in between. CDR3 protein: CASSLGLDNYNEQFF. CDR3 DNA sequence: TGCGCCAGCAGCTTGGGCTTGGATAATTACAATGAGCAGTTCTTC. The variable domain in full, with the rest retrieved from reference TRBV5-1 and TRBJ2-1, is KAGVTQTPRYLIKTRGQQVTLSCSPISGHRSVSWYQQTPGQGLQFLFEYFSETQRNKGNFPGRFSGRQFSNSRSEMNVSTLELGDSALYLCASSLGLDNYNEQFFGPGTRLTVL.

This clonotype was picked up a small number of times. The V gene is TRBV7-8, the J gene TRBJ2-5; no clear D. V was clipped by 5 bases and J by 4 bases, with 11 bases between them. Germline loops: CDR1 SGHVS, CDR2 FQNEAQ. The CDR3 is made up of 13 amino acids. The DNA for the CDR3 is TGTGCCAGCAGCCCCTCGTTGTCAGAGACCCAGTACTTC. The encoded protein is CASSPSLSETQYF.

This chain connects TRBV7-2 to TRBJ2-5; a weak D match, TRBD2 (5 bases). In germline, CDR1 is SGHTA, CDR2 FQGNSA. The CDR3 is 15 amino acids. V lost 2 bases and J 2 bases, leaving 12 bases between the germline ends. The CDR3 nucleotides read TGTGCCAGCAGCTTACCCCCGGAGGCACAAGAGACCCAGTACTTC. This encodes CASSLPPEAQETQYF.

The sample holds a few counts of this clonotype. This chain links TRBV6-2 or TRBV6-3 with TRBJ2-7, with D possibly TRBD2 on 5 matching bases. CDR3 size: 11 residues. The V gene lost 2 bases and the J gene lost 9 bases, with 8 bases spanning the gap. Germline V gene sequence: CDR1 MNHEY, CDR2 SVGEGT. The DNA of the CDR3 is TGTGCCAGCAGTTACCCGAGCGGGCAGTACTTC. It yields the protein CASSYPSGQYF.

This clonotype was detected a few times. J is TRBJ1-6 and V is TRBV7-2, with D uncertain. Germline CDR1 and CDR2: SGHTA and FQGNSA. V lost 0 bases, J lost 14 bases, and 11 bases lay in between. This CDR3 is 13 amino acids long. The CDR3 nucleotides are TGTGCCAGCAGCTTAGCGGAGTCTTTTTCCCTCCACTTT. The encoded protein is CASSLAESFSLHF.

CDR3 DNA sequence: TGTGCCAGCAGCTTCCTGACACAACAGGAGACCCAGTACTTC. It yields the protein CASSFLTQQETQYF. This chain connects TRBV7-9 to TRBJ2-5; D not resolved. Trimming removed 3 bases from V and 5 bases from J, with 13 bases in between. Germline CDR1 and CDR2: SEHNR and FQNEAQ (reference sequence). The CDR3 loop spans 14 amino acids.

This chain joins TRBV20-1 and TRBJ1-2; D possibly corresponds to TRBD1 (6 bases). Germline assignment: CDR1 DFQATT and CDR2 SNEGSKA (reference sequence). The CDR3 length is 15 residues. Trimming took 2 bases from V and 3 from J, leaving 16 bases between them. The DNA for the CDR3 is TGCAGTGCTAGATCCGGGAACAGGGAGGACTATGGCTACACCTTC. Its protein product is CSARSGNREDYGYTF.

V and J are TRBV7-9 and TRBJ2-3; D not resolved. The CDR3 contains 15 residues. CDR1 and CDR2 (germline): SEHNR, FQNEAQ (reference sequence). With 4 bases removed from V and 2 bases from J, the gap between germline ends came to 13 bases. Here the CDR3 reads CASSSAPSTTDTQYF. CDR3 in DNA: TGTGCCAGCAGCTCAGCCCCCTCAACCACAGATACGCAGTATTTT.

This clonotype was counted ten times or more. The V gene is TRBV5-1, the J gene TRBJ2-1; 11 bases are a match to TRBD1. Germline V gives CDR1 SGHRS, CDR2 YFSETQ. The CDR3 has 15 amino acids. J lost 2 bases, V lost 4 bases, and 2 bases had no gene match. Here the CDR3 reads CASSGQGAAYNEQFF. As DNA, the CDR3 is TGCGCCAGCAGCGGACAGGGGGCGGCCTACAATGAGCAGTTCTTC.

This clonotype was recorded a few times. This sequence joins TRBV4-3 and TRBJ2-1; D unresolved. CDR3 length equals 14 residues. Trimming left V 0 bases short and J 2 bases short, with 5 bases between. Germline values: CDR1 LGHNA, CDR2 YSLEER. CDR3 sequence (DNA): TGCGCCAGCAGCCAAGATCCGGCCTACAATGAGCAGTTCTTC. It is translated as CASSQDPAYNEQFF.

The rearrangement links TRBV9 to TRBJ2-2, with TRBD2 matching 10 bases. Unmatched junction bases numbered 6, after V lost 3 bases and J lost 4 bases. The CDR3 sequence is 16 residues long. Germline V CDR1 and CDR2: SGDLS, YYNGEE. The CDR3 DNA is TGTGCCAGCAGCGCAAGCGGGGGGGCTTTCACCGGGGAGCTGTTTTTT. Translation: CASSASGGAFTGELFF.

This clonotype was seen repeatedly, ten times or more. V usage is TRBV7-2 and J usage is TRBJ2-5; 8 nucleotides line up with TRBD2. The CDR3 covers 17 residues. Germline values: CDR1 SGHTA, CDR2 FQGNSA. With 1 base clipped from V and 5 bases from J, the junction kept 12 bases outside the gene matches. Here the CDR3 reads CASSLGVAGGLSETQYF. The CDR3 region has the DNA TGTGCCAGCAGCTTAGGGGTGGCGGGGGGCCTTTCTGAGACCCAGTACTTC.

Only a few counts were recorded for this clonotype. V usage is TRBV29-1 and J usage is TRBJ2-5; 9 bases map to TRBD1. Trimming cost V 2 bases and J 5 bases; bases outside gene matches: 9. The germline gives CDR1 SQVTM, CDR2 ANQGSEA. The CDR3 covers 15 residues. The CDR3 spells CSVEPLPTGGETQYF. The CDR3 DNA reads as TGCAGCGTTGAACCCCTCCCGACAGGGGGGGAGACCCAGTACTTC.

For the CDR3, the DNA is TGTGCCAGCAGTTCATGGGGCGGAGTAACCTACGAGCAGTACGTC. This codes for CASSSWGGVTYEQYV. The rearrangement joins TRBV6-2 or TRBV6-3 to TRBJ2-7, with D perhaps TRBD1 (5 bases). This CDR3 has 15 amino acids. Trimming took 4 bases from V and 2 from J, leaving 15 bases between them. Germline V gene lookup returns CDR1 MNHEY and CDR2 SVGEGT.

This clonotype was seen once. V gene TRBV20-1 combines with J gene TRBJ1-3; no reliable D call. The V gene's germline CDR1 is DFQATT and CDR2 SNEGSKA (reference sequence). The length of the CDR3 is 11 residues. V lost 3 bases to trimming and J lost 8 bases, with 8 bases between them. DNA for the CDR3: TGCAGTGCTAGGGGAACGCACACCATATATTTT. It specifies CSARGTHTIYF.